These 25 T cell receptor beta chains originate from one sample sequenced in a study of cytomegalovirus exposure and HLA in healthy donors. Libraries were prepared by immunoSEQ multiplex PCR; TCRdb keeps only in-frame clonotypes and omits some of them. The sample includes 150,000 to 200,000 clones, approximately 88% of them seen just once. The specimen sequenced was PBMCs. The receptors were gathered from a man aged 25-40 years in good health and CMV-seropositive.

This clone occurred a few times. V and J are TRBV19 and TRBJ1-1; 7 positions match TRBD1. The V and J ends lost 4 bases and 4 bases, in that order; junction bases with no gene match: 9. This CDR3 is built from 15 residues. In germline, CDR1 is LNHDA, CDR2 SQIVND (reference sequence). The CDR3 bases are TGTGCCAGTAGTACCAAAACAGGGGCGGGCACTGAAGCTTTCTTT. It translates to CASSTKTGAGTEAFF.

The V and J genes are TRBV5-6 and TRBJ2-3, with no clear D. This CDR3 contains 13 residues. V lost 4 bases to trimming and J lost 0 bases, with 6 bases between them. Germline V gives CDR1 SGHDT, CDR2 YYEEEE. The CDR3 sequence is CASSLSSTDTQYF. DNA of the CDR3: TGTGCCAGCAGCCTATCTAGCACAGATACGCAGTATTTT.

This clone has only one observation. The chain combines TRBV7-9 with TRBJ1-5, with a possible D match to TRBD1 (5 bases). The CDR3 spans 14 residues. CDR1 is SEHNR, CDR2 FQNEAQ, per germline (reference sequence). Trimming stripped 5 bases from V and 2 bases from J, with 10 bases between. The CDR3 loop reads CASSTGGGNQPQHF. The CDR3 bases are TGTGCCAGCAGCACTGGGGGGGGCAATCAGCCCCAGCATTTT.

The DNA for the CDR3 is TGTGCCAGCAGCGTTCGGGGGACAGGGGAAGTCACTGAAGCTTTCTTT. It is translated as CASSVRGTGEVTEAFF. The V call is TRBV5-6, the J call TRBJ1-1; 10 bases align to TRBD1. This CDR3 region has 16 residues. Germline-derived CDR1 and CDR2 are SGHDT and YYEEEE. The V segment lost 4 bases and the J segment 4 bases; nucleotides outside the gene matches: 10. The full variable domain, its missing parts supplied by reference TRBV5-6 and TRBJ1-1, is DAGVTQSPTHLIKTRGQQVTLRCSPKSGHDTVSWYQQALGQGPQFIFQYYEEEERQRGNFPDRFSGHQFPNYSSELNVNALLLGDSALYLCASSVRGTGEVTEAFFGQGTRLTVV.

The rearrangement joins TRBV6-1 to TRBJ1-5; 10 nucleotides agree with TRBD1. V trimming: 4 bases; J trimming: 4 bases; junction bases outside the gene matches: 1. The CDR3 extends over 14 amino acids. Germline values: CDR1 MNHNS, CDR2 SASEGT. In DNA form, the CDR3 reads TGTGCCAGCAGTGGGGGACAGGGGAATCAGCCCCAGCATTTT. This codes for CASSGGQGNQPQHF.

The chain combines TRBV7-9 with TRBJ2-3, with TRBD2 matching over 7 bases. The ends lost 1 base at V and 4 bases at J; junction bases unmatched: 5. This CDR3 has 15 amino acids. Germline V gene lookup returns CDR1 SEHNR and CDR2 FQNEAQ (reference sequence). CDR3 bases: TGTGCCAGCAGCTTAGACTTGAGCGGGGCAGATACGCAGTATTTT. It is translated as CASSLDLSGADTQYF. Drawing the rest from reference TRBV7-9 and TRBJ2-3, the complete variable domain is DTGVSQNPRHKITKRGQNVTFRCDPISEHNRLYWYRQTLGQGPEFLTYFQNEAQLEKSRLLSDRFSAERPKGSFSTLEIQRTEQGDSAMYLCASSLDLSGADTQYFGPGTRLTVL.

This clone was found once. The chain recombines TRBV5-6 with TRBJ2-5, with D maybe TRBD1 (5 bases). The CDR3 length is 16 residues. Trimming took off 5 bases at V and 5 bases at J, with 22 bases between the two ends. The germline V gene encodes CDR1 SGHDT and CDR2 YYEEEE. The CDR3 region has the DNA TGTGCCAGCAGTCACACCGGGCCAGGGTCCCGGGAGACCCAGTACTTC. Encoded protein: CASSHTGPGSRETQYF.

A single count supports this clone. CDR3 sequence reads: CASSLVGGDGNQPQHF. Written as DNA, the CDR3 is TGTGCCAGCAGCTTAGTAGGGGGGGATGGCAATCAGCCCCAGCATTTT. The rearrangement joins TRBV7-2 to TRBJ1-5; tentatively, D is TRBD1 (6 bases). CDR1 SGHTA and CDR2 FQGNSA come from the germline V gene. The CDR3 loop spans 16 amino acids. V was cut by 1 base and J by 2 bases, with 12 bases left in between.

The chain recombines TRBV9 with TRBJ1-2; no clear D gene. Germline CDR1 is SGDLS and CDR2 is YYNGEE. V was trimmed by 4 bases and J by 4 bases, leaving 17 bases between them. The CDR3 runs to 15 residues. Here the CDR3 DNA reads TGTGCCAGCAGCCCAAGGAGTAGTACATCCTATGGCTACACCTTC. Protein product: CASSPRSSTSYGYTF.

The V call is TRBV2, the J call TRBJ2-1, with D possibly matching TRBD2 (5 bases). Germline assignment: CDR1 SNHLY and CDR2 FYNNEI. CDR3 length: 12 residues. The ends were cut back, 6 bases at V and 10 bases at J, with 13 bases in the middle. The DNA for the CDR3 is TGTGCCAGCAGGACTCAGTCTAGCGAGCAGTTCTTC. This translates into CASRTQSSEQFF.

This clone was recorded once. The chain couples TRBV7-8 to TRBJ2-7; a possible D gene is TRBD1 (5 bases). The V and J ends lost 5 bases and 3 bases respectively, with 14 bases between them. Per germline, CDR1 SGHVS and CDR2 FQNEAQ. The CDR3 totals 14 residues. The CDR3 reads CASSPVDRFYEQYF. The DNA for the CDR3 is TGTGCCAGCAGCCCTGTAGACAGATTCTACGAGCAGTACTTC.

The J gene is TRBJ2-3, the V gene TRBV6-1; TRBD1 agrees at 7 bases. The junction had 9 bases not matched to a gene; V was cut back by 8 bases and J by 1 base. Germline loops: CDR1 MNHNS, CDR2 SASEGT. The CDR3 runs 15 residues. This chain's CDR3 is CASRLGGAGTDTQYF. CDR3 DNA: TGTGCCAGCCGGTTAGGGGGCGCCGGCACAGATACGCAGTATTTT.

DNA of the CDR3: TGTGCCAGCAGCTTTAACAATGAGCAGTTCTTC. It is translated as CASSFNNEQFF. The chain is built from TRBV11-2 and TRBJ2-1; D is uncertain. The CDR3 has 11 residues. Between the trimmed V and J ends, which lost 3 bases and 5 bases, there was a span of 2 bases. Germline V gene data show CDR1 as SGHAT and CDR2 as FQNNGV.

The chain carries TRBV6-1 and TRBJ1-6, with 10 nucleotides matching TRBD1. The CDR3 extends over 16 amino acids. Germline V gene data show CDR1 as MNHNS and CDR2 as SASEGT. Losses at the gene ends were 3 bases for V and 5 bases for J; bases not matched to a gene: 4. CDR3 sequence reads: CASSDQTGGNNSPLHF. The CDR3, as DNA: TGTGCCAGCAGTGATCAGACAGGGGGCAATAATTCACCCCTCCACTTT.

The V gene is TRBV9, the J gene TRBJ2-1; TRBD1 is a possible D gene (7 bases). This CDR3 contains 15 residues. Between the trimmed V and J ends, which lost 3 bases and 3 bases, there was a span of 13 bases. Germline lookup yields CDR1 SGDLS and CDR2 YYNGEE. DNA for the CDR3: TGTGCCAGCAGCGAGGGGGGACAGTTCTACAATGAGCAGTTCTTC. Protein: CASSEGGQFYNEQFF.

This clone was seen just once. V gene TRBV7-9 combines with J gene TRBJ1-4; TRBD1 is a possible D gene (5 bases). Germline values: CDR1 SEHNR, CDR2 FQNEAQ (reference sequence). Trimming shortened V by 5 bases and J by 3 bases, and 13 bases separated the two germline ends. The CDR3 is made up of 15 amino acids. CDR3 protein: CASSASGRSNEKLFF. CDR3 coding DNA: TGTGCCAGCAGCGCTTCAGGGAGGTCTAATGAAAAACTGTTTTTT.

The J gene is TRBJ2-3, the V gene TRBV19, with TRBD2 as a possible D gene (5 bases). CDR3 length: 17 residues. Per the germline V gene, CDR1 is LNHDA and CDR2 is SQIVND (reference sequence). The V and J ends lost 4 bases and 3 bases respectively, with 20 bases between them. CDR3 sequence: CASSTWTGSHGTDTQYF. In nucleotides, the CDR3 is TGTGCCAGTAGTACATGGACTGGGTCCCATGGGACAGATACGCAGTATTTT.

This rearrangement joins TRBV10-1 to TRBJ2-7, with D perhaps matching TRBD2 (5 bases). The CDR3 totals 12 residues. Germline-derived CDR1 and CDR2 are WNHNN and SYGVQD (reference sequence). V was cut by 8 bases and J by 6 bases, with 14 bases left in between. The CDR3 region has the DNA TGCGCCAGCGAACGGCGTGCGGGCGAGCAGTACTTC. It translates to CASERRAGEQYF.

The chain links TRBV18 to TRBJ2-3; 12 nucleotides line up with TRBD2. The V segment lost 3 bases and the J segment 6 bases; nucleotides outside the gene matches: 4. CDR1 and CDR2 from the germline V gene are KGHSH and LQKENI. The CDR3 covers 15 residues. DNA of the CDR3: TGTGCCAGCTCACCCTCCGGGACTAGCGGGGATACGCAGTATTTT. This codes for CASSPSGTSGDTQYF.

This clone has just one count. The CDR3 sequence: CASTTGTGGLYTF. As DNA, the CDR3 is TGTGCCAGCACCACCGGGACAGGGGGCCTCTACACCTTC. This chain joins TRBV6-5 and TRBJ1-2; TRBD1 matches at 12 bases. The CDR3 extends over 13 amino acids. Trimming at V came to 7 bases and at J to 10 bases, leaving 7 bases not matched to a gene. Germline loops: CDR1 MNHEY, CDR2 SVGAGI.

DNA of the CDR3: TGTGCCAGCAGTTTTTATAATACGCAGTATTTT. Translated: CASSFYNTQYF. The rearrangement uses TRBV27 and TRBJ2-3; no reliable D call. The CDR3 contains 11 residues. Trimming took 3 bases from V and 7 from J, leaving 5 bases between them. In germline, CDR1 is MNHEY, CDR2 SMNVEV (reference sequence).

This chain joins TRBV5-1 and TRBJ2-2; 8 bases are shared with TRBD2. CDR1 is SGHRS, CDR2 YFSETQ, per germline. The V and J ends lost 0 bases and 3 bases, in that order; junction bases with no gene match: 4. The CDR3 loop spans 16 amino acids. CDR3 nucleotide sequence: TGCGCCAGCAGCTTGGGGGCCGGGAGGGACACCGGGGAGCTGTTTTTT. It is translated as CASSLGAGRDTGELFF. The entire variable domain, with the rest obtained from reference TRBV5-1 and TRBJ2-2, is as follows: KAGVTQTPRYLIKTRGQQVTLSCSPISGHRSVSWYQQTPGQGLQFLFEYFSETQRNKGNFPGRFSGRQFSNSRSEMNVSTLELGDSALYLCASSLGAGRDTGELFFGEGSRLTVL.

The J gene is TRBJ2-3, the V gene TRBV5-1; 7 bases fit TRBD2. CDR3 size: 18 residues. Germline CDR1 is SGHRS and CDR2 is YFSETQ. V gave up 0 bases and J gave up 2 bases; unmatched junction bases: 12. The CDR3 here is CASSLASPSGPVTDTQYF. The CDR3 nucleotides read TGCGCCAGCAGCTTGGCATCCCCTAGCGGCCCAGTCACAGATACGCAGTATTTT.

The J gene is TRBJ2-1, the V gene TRBV10-1, with TRBD1 as a possible D gene (7 bases). This CDR3 spans 15 amino acids. The V gene's germline CDR1 is WNHNN and CDR2 SYGVQD (reference sequence). V lost 2 bases and J 6 bases, leaving 14 bases between the germline ends. The CDR3 region is CASSEGGGPGNEQFF. As DNA, the CDR3 is TGCGCCAGCAGTGAGGGAGGGGGCCCGGGCAATGAGCAGTTCTTC.

This rearrangement joins TRBV10-3 to TRBJ2-7, with D tentatively TRBD2 (5 bases). The CDR3 runs 14 residues. Trimming cost V 7 bases and J 0 bases, with 13 bases left between them. CDR1 is ENHRY and CDR2 is SYGVKD in the germline V gene. The DNA for the CDR3 is TGTGCCATCACCTCCGGACTTTCCTCCTACGAGCAGTACTTC. The encoded protein is CAITSGLSSYEQYF.